This passage covers 23 T cell receptor beta chains from one sample sequenced in a study of blood T cell repertoires in COVID-19. The protocol was immunoSEQ multiplex PCR, while the TCRdb copy is restricted to in-frame clones and leaves out a portion. The sample yields hundreds of thousands of clones, 87% seen once. The specimen was peripheral blood. The receptors originated from a man aged 55 to 69 who had recovered from COVID-19.

The CDR3 loop is CASSSPYTVGNTIYF. CDR3 nucleotides: TGTGCCAGCTCATCTCCATACACCGTTGGAAACACCATATATTTT. V is TRBV18 and J is TRBJ1-3; D uncertain. CDR1 and CDR2 from the germline V gene are KGHSH and LQKENI. The V and J ends lost 5 bases and 3 bases respectively, with 14 bases between them. The CDR3 contains 15 residues. The variable domain in full, completed from reference TRBV18 and TRBJ1-3, reads NAGVMQNPRHLVRRRGQEARLRCSPMKGHSHVYWYRQLPEEGLKFMVYLQKENIIDESGMPKERFSAEFPKEGPSILRIQQVVRGDSAAYFCASSSPYTVGNTIYFGEGSWLTVV.

The chain joins TRBV6-5 to TRBJ2-7; 7 positions agree with TRBD1. CDR1 MNHEY and CDR2 SVGAGI come from the germline V gene. The V segment lost 0 bases and the J segment 0 bases; nucleotides outside the gene matches: 2. CDR3 length equals 15 residues. CDR3 residues: CASSYSGTVSYEQYF. In nucleotides, the CDR3 is TGTGCCAGCAGTTACTCCGGGACAGTCTCCTACGAGCAGTACTTC.

The chain has TRBV9 and TRBJ2-1; TRBD2 is a possible D gene (6 bases). The germline V and J ends were trimmed by 0 bases and 0 bases, with 10 bases remaining between them. The CDR3 runs 16 residues. Per germline, CDR1 SGDLS and CDR2 YYNGEE. Here the CDR3 reads CASSVGPAGSYNEQFF. The CDR3 DNA reads as TGTGCCAGCAGCGTAGGTCCAGCGGGCTCCTACAATGAGCAGTTCTTC.

The V and J genes are TRBV10-3 and TRBJ2-7; 9 positions agree with TRBD1. Trimming removed 2 bases from V and 5 bases from J; junction bases left unmatched: 7. The CDR3 runs 15 residues. The V gene's germline CDR1 is ENHRY and CDR2 SYGVKD. CDR3 sequence: CAISERGQGIDEQYF. The DNA of the CDR3 is TGTGCCATCAGTGAGCGGGGACAGGGAATCGACGAGCAGTACTTC.

This clone was seen once. V gene TRBV4-2 combines with J gene TRBJ2-6; 10 nucleotides line up with TRBD1. Trimming at V came to 0 bases and at J to 4 bases, leaving 12 bases not matched to a gene. Germline V CDR1 and CDR2: LGHNA, YNFKEQ. The CDR3 consists of 20 residues. Here the CDR3 DNA reads TGTGCCAGCAGCCAAGATGGATATGGGACAGGGGCTCCCGGGGCCAACGTCCTGACTTTC. Residues: CASSQDGYGTGAPGANVLTF.

V gene TRBV11-3 combines with J gene TRBJ2-1; possibly TRBD2 for D (6 bases). Germline V gene data show CDR1 as SGHNT and CDR2 as YENEEA. Deletions cut 0 bases from V and 8 bases from J, with 14 bases between. CDR3 length equals 15 residues. The CDR3 coding sequence is TGTGCCAGCAGCTTAGATTTTGCACGGGAGTATGAGCAGTTCTTC. This translates into CASSLDFAREYEQFF.

CDR3 protein: CASSPLRGRMTEAFF. The CDR3 coding sequence is TGTGCCAGCAGCCCATTACGGGGGAGGATGACTGAAGCTTTCTTT. The V gene is TRBV7-9, the J gene TRBJ1-1; the D gene is possibly TRBD1 (5 bases). CDR3 length equals 15 residues. Trimming took 5 bases from V and 5 from J, leaving 18 bases between them. The V gene's germline CDR1 is SEHNR and CDR2 FQNEAQ (reference sequence). The whole variable domain, filled in from reference TRBV7-9 and TRBJ1-1, reads DTGVSQNPRHKITKRGQNVTFRCDPISEHNRLYWYRQTLGQGPEFLTYFQNEAQLEKSRLLSDRFSAERPKGSFSTLEIQRTEQGDSAMYLCASSPLRGRMTEAFFGQGTRLTVV.

The rearrangement uses TRBV15 and TRBJ2-1, with no clear D. Per the germline V gene, CDR1 is LNHNV and CDR2 is YYDKDF (reference sequence). The V gene lost 0 bases and the J gene lost 5 bases, with 11 bases spanning the gap. The CDR3 extends over 15 amino acids. The CDR3 here is CATSRDSGSHNEQFF. The CDR3 DNA follows: TGTGCCACCAGCAGAGATTCAGGCAGCCACAATGAGCAGTTCTTC.

The rearrangement joins TRBV9 to TRBJ1-3; D gene unclear. This CDR3 has 12 amino acids. The V end was cut by 0 bases, the J end by 9 bases, with 7 bases between. The germline CDR1 and CDR2 sequences are SGDLS and YYNGEE. CDR3 in DNA: TGTGCCAGCAGCGTAGCTCTAGGCACCATATATTTT. This encodes CASSVALGTIYF.

This chain connects TRBV5-1 to TRBJ1-1, with 8 bases fitting TRBD1. With V trimmed by 1 base and J by 4 bases, 3 bases remained unmatched. This CDR3 spans 14 amino acids. Per the germline V gene, CDR1 is SGHRS and CDR2 is YFSETQ. The CDR3 here is CASSLRTGSTEAFF. CDR3 nucleotide sequence: TGCGCCAGCAGCTTGAGGACAGGGAGCACTGAAGCTTTCTTT.

The chain carries TRBV27 and TRBJ2-2, with 10 bases identical to TRBD2. From germline, CDR1 is MNHEY and CDR2 SMNVEV (reference sequence). The CDR3 covers 14 residues. V dropped 6 bases and J dropped 8; count of bases not matched to a gene: 6. CDR3 protein: CASRLAGGLGELFF. CDR3 DNA sequence: TGTGCCAGCAGATTAGCGGGGGGTCTTGGGGAGCTGTTTTTT.

This clone was detected only once. The CDR3 DNA follows: TGTGCCAGCAGCTCGATCGGAGGGGCGCTGAACTATGGCTACACCTTC. It encodes CASSSIGGALNYGYTF. The chain is built from TRBV9 and TRBJ1-2; D possibly corresponds to TRBD1 (5 bases). V was trimmed by 4 bases and J by 2 bases, leaving 18 bases between them. The CDR3 has 16 residues. Germline loops: CDR1 SGDLS, CDR2 YYNGEE.

The chain employs TRBV2 and TRBJ2-5, with D perhaps TRBD2 (5 bases). There are 14 residues in the CDR3. V dropped 5 bases and J dropped 5 bases, with 15 bases sitting between them. Germline CDR1 SNHLY, CDR2 FYNNEI. The CDR3 protein is CASSRGLSPETQYF. DNA for the CDR3: TGTGCCAGCAGTCGGGGTCTCTCACCGGAGACCCAGTACTTC.

The CDR3, as DNA: TGTGCCAGCAGCTCATGGACAGAACAAGAGACCCAGTACTTC. This sequence encodes CASSSWTEQETQYF. The chain combines TRBV5-5 with TRBJ2-5; D might be TRBD1 (6 bases). V lost 3 bases and J 2 bases, leaving 11 bases between the germline ends. CDR1 SGHKS and CDR2 YYEKEE come from the germline V gene (reference sequence). This CDR3 spans 14 amino acids.

The V gene is TRBV5-5, the J gene TRBJ1-1; maybe TRBD1 (5 bases). V lost 1 base to trimming and J lost 4 bases, with 11 bases between them. CDR1 and CDR2 (germline): SGHKS, YYEKEE (reference sequence). There are 14 residues in the CDR3. The CDR3 DNA is TGTGCCAGCAGCTTGTTGACAGATTTCACTGAAGCTTTCTTT. Translated, it gives CASSLLTDFTEAFF.

In this sample, this clone turned up a few times. The chain has TRBV30 and TRBJ1-4; TRBD1 is a possible D gene (5 bases). Looked up from germline, CDR1 is GTSNPN and CDR2 is SVGIG (reference sequence). Trimming cost V 1 base and J 4 bases, with 13 bases left between them. The CDR3 extends over 15 amino acids. The CDR3 DNA is TGTGCCTGGAGTGATGGGTGGGGCAATAATGAAAAACTGTTTTTT. Its protein is CAWSDGWGNNEKLFF.

The rearrangement links TRBV2 to TRBJ2-5; D remains unclear. CDR1 is SNHLY and CDR2 is FYNNEI in the germline V gene. There are 11 residues in the CDR3. Trimming took off 4 bases at V and 2 bases at J, with 2 bases between the two ends. As DNA, the CDR3 is TGTGCCAGCAGTGCACAAGAGACCCAGTACTTC. Its translation: CASSAQETQYF.

The CDR3 here is CASSEQPIKNIQYF. The CDR3 region has the DNA TGTGCCAGCTCAGAGCAACCGATCAAAAACATTCAGTACTTC. The V gene is TRBV18, the J gene TRBJ2-4; D not resolved. Between the trimmed V and J ends, which lost 5 bases and 3 bases, there was a span of 11 bases. CDR3 length: 14 amino acids. CDR1 is KGHSH, CDR2 LQKENI, per germline.

This rearrangement joins TRBV7-2 to TRBJ2-3, with 8 bases that match TRBD2. From germline, CDR1 is SGHTA and CDR2 FQGNSA. The CDR3 is 17 residues long. Unmatched junction bases numbered 13, after V lost 2 bases and J lost 6 bases. CDR3 nucleotide sequence: TGTGCCAGCAGCTTACAGAAGCGGGGGCCTATCTGGGATACGCAGTATTTT. It is translated as CASSLQKRGPIWDTQYF.

CDR3 DNA: TGTGCCAGCAGTGAAGGGGTAGCGGGGTACCAAGAGACCCAGTACTTC. The encoded protein is CASSEGVAGYQETQYF. J is TRBJ2-5 and V is TRBV2; TRBD2 matches at 8 bases. CDR3 length: 16 residues. Germline loops: CDR1 SNHLY, CDR2 FYNNEI. V was clipped by 1 base and J by 0 bases; unmatched bases: 4.

The chain joins TRBV9 to TRBJ1-2; no reliable D call. V was trimmed by 2 bases and J by 5 bases, leaving 7 bases between them. The CDR3 has 12 residues. From germline, CDR1 is SGDLS and CDR2 YYNGEE. This chain's CDR3 is CASSVAGYGYTF. DNA for the CDR3: TGTGCCAGCAGCGTTGCGGGGTATGGCTACACCTTC.

This clone was seen a single time. This rearrangement joins TRBV18 to TRBJ2-3; the D is unclear. Germline assignment: CDR1 KGHSH and CDR2 LQKENI. CDR3 length: 14 amino acids. With 3 bases removed from V and 4 bases from J, the gap between germline ends came to 11 bases. CDR3 coding DNA: TGTGCCAGCTCACCGGTAAATGGAGCAGATACGCAGTATTTT. Translation gives CASSPVNGADTQYF.

J is TRBJ2-3 and V is TRBV4-2; 8 bases are a match to TRBD1. The germline V gene has CDR1 LGHNA and CDR2 YNFKEQ. V trimming: 3 bases; J trimming: 1 base; junction bases outside the gene matches: 9. The CDR3 loop spans 17 amino acids. CDR3 sequence: CASSHLLPGQGTDTQYF. The CDR3 DNA follows: TGTGCCAGCAGCCATTTACTGCCGGGACAGGGCACAGATACGCAGTATTTT.